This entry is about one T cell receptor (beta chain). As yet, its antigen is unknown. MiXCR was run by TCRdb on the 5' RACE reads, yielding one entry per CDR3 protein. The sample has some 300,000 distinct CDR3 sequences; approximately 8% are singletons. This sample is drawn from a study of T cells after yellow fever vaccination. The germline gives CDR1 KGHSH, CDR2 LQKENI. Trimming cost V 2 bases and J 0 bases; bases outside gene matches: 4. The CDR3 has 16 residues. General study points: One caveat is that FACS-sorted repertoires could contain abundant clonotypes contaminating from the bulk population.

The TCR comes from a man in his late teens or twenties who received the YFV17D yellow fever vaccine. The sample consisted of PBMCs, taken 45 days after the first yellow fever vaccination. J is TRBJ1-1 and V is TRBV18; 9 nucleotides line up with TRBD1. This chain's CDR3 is CASSPITGGLNTEAFF. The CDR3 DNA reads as TGTGCCAGCTCACCAATTACAGGGGGCCTGAACACTGAAGCTTTCTTT. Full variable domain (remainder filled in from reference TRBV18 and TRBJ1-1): NAGVMQNPRHLVRRRGQEARLRCSPMKGHSHVYWYRQLPEEGLKFMVYLQKENIIDESGMPKERFSAEFPKEGPSILRIQQVVRGDSAAYFCASSPITGGLNTEAFFGQGTRLTVV.